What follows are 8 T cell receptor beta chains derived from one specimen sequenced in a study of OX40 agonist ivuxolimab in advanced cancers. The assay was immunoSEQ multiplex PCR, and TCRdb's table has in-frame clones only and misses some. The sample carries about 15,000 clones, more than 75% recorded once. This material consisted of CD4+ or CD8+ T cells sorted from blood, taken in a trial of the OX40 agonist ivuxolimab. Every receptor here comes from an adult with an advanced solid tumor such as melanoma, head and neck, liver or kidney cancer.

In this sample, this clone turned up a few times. This CDR3 reads CASSRTVYEQYF. CDR3 in DNA: TGTGCCAGCAGTCGGACAGTCTACGAGCAGTACTTC. The chain links TRBV6-1 to TRBJ2-7; possibly TRBD1 for D (6 bases). The CDR3 is made up of 12 amino acids. V was clipped by 5 bases and J by 3 bases, with 8 bases between them. Germline CDR1 MNHNS, CDR2 SASEGT.

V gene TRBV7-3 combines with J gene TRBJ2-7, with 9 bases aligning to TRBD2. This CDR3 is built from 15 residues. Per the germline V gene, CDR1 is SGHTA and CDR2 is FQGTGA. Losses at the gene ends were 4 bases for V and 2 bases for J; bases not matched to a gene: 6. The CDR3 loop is CASSSRGGAPYEQYF. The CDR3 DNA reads TGTGCCAGCAGCTCCCGCGGGGGGGCACCCTACGAGCAGTACTTC.

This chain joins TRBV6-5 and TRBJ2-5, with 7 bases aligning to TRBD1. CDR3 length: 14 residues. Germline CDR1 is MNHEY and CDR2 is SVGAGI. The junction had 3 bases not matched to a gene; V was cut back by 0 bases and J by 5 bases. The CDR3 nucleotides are TGTGCCAGCAGTTACTCGACAGGGTTGGAGACCCAGTACTTC. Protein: CASSYSTGLETQYF.

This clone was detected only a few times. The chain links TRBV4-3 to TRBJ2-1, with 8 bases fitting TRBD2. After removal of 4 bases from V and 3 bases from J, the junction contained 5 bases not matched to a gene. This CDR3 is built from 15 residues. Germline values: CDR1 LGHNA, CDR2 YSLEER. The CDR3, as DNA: TGCGCCAGCAGCCGGGCGGGGGGCAACTACAATGAGCAGTTCTTC. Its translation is CASSRAGGNYNEQFF.

The CDR3 coding sequence is TGTGCCAGCAGCTTATTAGGGGATGAAGCTTTCTTT. Residues: CASSLLGDEAFF. The chain has TRBV7-9 and TRBJ1-1; TRBD1 might be the D (5 bases). This CDR3 region has 12 residues. V lost 2 bases and J 7 bases, leaving 8 bases between the germline ends. Germline CDR1 is SEHNR and CDR2 is FQNEAQ (reference sequence).

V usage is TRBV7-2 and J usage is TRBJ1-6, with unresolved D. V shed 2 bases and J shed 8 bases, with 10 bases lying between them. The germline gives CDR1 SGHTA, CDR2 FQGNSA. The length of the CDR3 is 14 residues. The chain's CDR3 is CASSLSRWDSPLHF. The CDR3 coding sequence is TGTGCCAGCAGCTTATCTAGGTGGGATTCACCCCTCCACTTT.

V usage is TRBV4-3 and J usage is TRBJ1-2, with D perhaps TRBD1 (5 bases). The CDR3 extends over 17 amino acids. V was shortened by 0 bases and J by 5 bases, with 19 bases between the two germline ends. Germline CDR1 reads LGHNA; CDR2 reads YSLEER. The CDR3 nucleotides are TGCGCCAGCAGCCAAGATAGCGCTAGCTCTGGGGGTTATGGCTACACCTTC. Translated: CASSQDSASSGGYGYTF.

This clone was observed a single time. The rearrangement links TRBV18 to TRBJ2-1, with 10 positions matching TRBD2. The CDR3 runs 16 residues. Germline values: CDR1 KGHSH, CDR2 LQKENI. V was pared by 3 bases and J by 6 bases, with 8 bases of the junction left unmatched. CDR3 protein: CASSPIAAGGFNEQFF. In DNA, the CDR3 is TGTGCCAGCTCACCGATCGCAGCGGGGGGGTTCAATGAGCAGTTCTTC.